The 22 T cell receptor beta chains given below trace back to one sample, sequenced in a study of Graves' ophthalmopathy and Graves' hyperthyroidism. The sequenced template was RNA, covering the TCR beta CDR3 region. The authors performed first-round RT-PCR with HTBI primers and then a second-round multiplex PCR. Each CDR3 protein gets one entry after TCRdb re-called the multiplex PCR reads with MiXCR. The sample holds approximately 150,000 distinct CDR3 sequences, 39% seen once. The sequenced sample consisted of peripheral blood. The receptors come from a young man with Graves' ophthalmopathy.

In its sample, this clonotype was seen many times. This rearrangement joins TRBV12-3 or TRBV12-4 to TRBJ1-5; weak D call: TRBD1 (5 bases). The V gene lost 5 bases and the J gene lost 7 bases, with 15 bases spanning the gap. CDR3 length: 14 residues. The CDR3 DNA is TGTGCCAGCAGTACCCCGGGACGTAGACAGCCCCAGCATTTT. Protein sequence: CASSTPGRRQPQHF.

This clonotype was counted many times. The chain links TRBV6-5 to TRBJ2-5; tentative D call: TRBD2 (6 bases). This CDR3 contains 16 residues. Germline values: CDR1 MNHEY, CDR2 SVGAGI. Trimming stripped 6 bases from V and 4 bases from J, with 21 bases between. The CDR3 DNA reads TGTGCCAGCAGGGCCCTTTTTGAGGGAGGAGGAGAGACCCAGTACTTC. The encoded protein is CASRALFEGGGETQYF.

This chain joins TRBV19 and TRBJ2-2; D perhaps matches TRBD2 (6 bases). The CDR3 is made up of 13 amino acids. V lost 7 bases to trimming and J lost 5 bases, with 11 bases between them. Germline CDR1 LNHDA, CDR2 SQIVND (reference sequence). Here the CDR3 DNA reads TGTGCCAGTACCGTACGGGGGACCGGGGAGCTGTTTTTT. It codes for CASTVRGTGELFF.

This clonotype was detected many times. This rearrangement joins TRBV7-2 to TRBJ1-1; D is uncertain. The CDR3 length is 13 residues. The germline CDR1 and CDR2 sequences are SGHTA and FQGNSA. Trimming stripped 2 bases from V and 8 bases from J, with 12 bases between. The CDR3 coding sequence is TGTGCCAGCAGCTTAACCAACCACATCGAAGCTTTCTTT. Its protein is CASSLTNHIEAFF.

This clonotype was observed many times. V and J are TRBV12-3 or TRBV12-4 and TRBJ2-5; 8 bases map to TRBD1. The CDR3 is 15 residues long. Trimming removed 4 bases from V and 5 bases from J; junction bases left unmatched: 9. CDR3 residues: CASSSRTGGRETQYF. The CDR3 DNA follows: TGTGCCAGCAGTTCCAGAACAGGGGGTAGGGAGACCCAGTACTTC.

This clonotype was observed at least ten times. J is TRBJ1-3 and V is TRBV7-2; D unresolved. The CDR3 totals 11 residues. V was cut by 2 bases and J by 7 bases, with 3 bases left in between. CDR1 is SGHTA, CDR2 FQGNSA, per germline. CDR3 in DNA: TGTGCCAGCAGCTTACACAACACCATATATTTT. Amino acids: CASSLHNTIYF.

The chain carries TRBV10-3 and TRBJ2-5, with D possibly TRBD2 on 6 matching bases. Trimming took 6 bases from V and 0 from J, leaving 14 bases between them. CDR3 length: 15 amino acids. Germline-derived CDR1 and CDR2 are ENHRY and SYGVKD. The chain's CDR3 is CAIRGYRDYQETQYF. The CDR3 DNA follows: TGTGCCATCAGAGGATACCGGGACTACCAAGAGACCCAGTACTTC.

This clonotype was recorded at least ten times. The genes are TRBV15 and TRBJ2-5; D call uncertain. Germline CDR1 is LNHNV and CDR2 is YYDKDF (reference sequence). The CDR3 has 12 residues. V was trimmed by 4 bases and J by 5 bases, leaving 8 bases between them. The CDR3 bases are TGTGCCACCAGCACCGAAGAGGAGACCCAGTACTTC. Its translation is CATSTEEETQYF. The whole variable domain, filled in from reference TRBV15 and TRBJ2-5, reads DAMVIQNPRYQVTQFGKPVTLSCSQTLNHNVMYWYQQKSSQAPKLLFHYYDKDFNNEADTPDNFQSRRPNTSFCFLDIRSPGLGDTAMYLCATSTEEETQYFGPGTRLLVL.

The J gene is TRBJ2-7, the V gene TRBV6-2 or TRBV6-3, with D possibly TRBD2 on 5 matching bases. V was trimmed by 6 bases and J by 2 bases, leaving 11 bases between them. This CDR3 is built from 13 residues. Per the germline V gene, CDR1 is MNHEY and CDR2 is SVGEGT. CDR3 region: CASSRRLTYEQYF. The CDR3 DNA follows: TGTGCCAGCAGCCGGAGGCTAACCTACGAGCAGTACTTC.

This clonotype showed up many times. This CDR3 is CASEDGQETQYF. CDR3 in DNA: TGTGCCAGCGAGGACGGTCAAGAGACCCAGTACTTC. The genes are TRBV12-3 or TRBV12-4 and TRBJ2-5, with D uncertain. The CDR3 extends over 12 amino acids. V was shortened by 8 bases and J by 2 bases, with 9 bases between the two germline ends.

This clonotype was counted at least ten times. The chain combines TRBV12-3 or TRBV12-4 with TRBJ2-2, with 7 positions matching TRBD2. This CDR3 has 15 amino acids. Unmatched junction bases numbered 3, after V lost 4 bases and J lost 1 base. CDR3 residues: CASSYGTMNTGELFF. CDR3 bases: TGTGCCAGCAGTTATGGGACTATGAACACCGGGGAGCTGTTTTTT.

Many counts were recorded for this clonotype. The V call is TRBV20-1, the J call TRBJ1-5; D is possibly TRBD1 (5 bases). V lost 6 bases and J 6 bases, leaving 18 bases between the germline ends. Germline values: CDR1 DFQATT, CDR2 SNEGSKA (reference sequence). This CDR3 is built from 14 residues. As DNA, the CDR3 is TGCAGTGCCATTCCCACCGGGGCCGGTCAGCCCCAGCATTTT. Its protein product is CSAIPTGAGQPQHF.

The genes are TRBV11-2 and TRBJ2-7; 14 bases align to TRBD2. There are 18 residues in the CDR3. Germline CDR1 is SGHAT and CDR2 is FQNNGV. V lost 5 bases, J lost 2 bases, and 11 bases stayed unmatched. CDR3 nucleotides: TGTGCCAGCAGCCCAAGACTAGCGGGAGGGACCGTTACCTACGAGCAGTACTTC. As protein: CASSPRLAGGTVTYEQYF. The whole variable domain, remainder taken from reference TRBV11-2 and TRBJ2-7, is EAGVAQSPRYKIIEKRQSVAFWCNPISGHATLYWYQQILGQGPKLLIQFQNNGVVDDSQLPKDRFSAERLKGVDSTLKIQPAKLEDSAVYLCASSPRLAGGTVTYEQYFGPGTRLTVT.

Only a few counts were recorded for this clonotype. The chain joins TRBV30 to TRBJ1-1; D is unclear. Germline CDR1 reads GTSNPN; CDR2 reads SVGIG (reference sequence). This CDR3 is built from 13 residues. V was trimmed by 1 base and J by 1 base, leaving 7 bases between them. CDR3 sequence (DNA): TGTGCCTGGAGTGCGAGGAGGAACACTGAAGCTTTCTTT. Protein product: CAWSARRNTEAFF.

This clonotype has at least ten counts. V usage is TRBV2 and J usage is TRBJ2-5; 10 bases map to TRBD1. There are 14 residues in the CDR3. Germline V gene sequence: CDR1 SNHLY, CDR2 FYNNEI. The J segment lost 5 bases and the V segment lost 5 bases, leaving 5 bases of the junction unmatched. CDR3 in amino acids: CASSPGQGMETQYF. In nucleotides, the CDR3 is TGTGCCAGCAGTCCGGGACAGGGGATGGAGACCCAGTACTTC. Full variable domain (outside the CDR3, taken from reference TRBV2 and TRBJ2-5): EPEVTQTPSHQVTQMGQEVILRCVPISNHLYFYWYRQILGQKVEFLVSFYNNEISEKSEIFDDQFSVERPDGSNFTLKIRSTKLEDSAMYFCASSPGQGMETQYFGPGTRLLVL.

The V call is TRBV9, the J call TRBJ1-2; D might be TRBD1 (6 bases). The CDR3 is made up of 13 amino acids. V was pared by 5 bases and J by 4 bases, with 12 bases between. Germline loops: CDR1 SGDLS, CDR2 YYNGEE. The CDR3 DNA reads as TGTGCCAGCAGTCCCAGGGGTGGCTATGGCTACACCTTC. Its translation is CASSPRGGYGYTF.

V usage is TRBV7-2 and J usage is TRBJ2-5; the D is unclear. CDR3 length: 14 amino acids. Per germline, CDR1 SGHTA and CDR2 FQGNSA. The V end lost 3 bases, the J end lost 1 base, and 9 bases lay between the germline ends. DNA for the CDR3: TGTGCCAGCAGCTTGGGAACACTCCAAGAGACCCAGTACTTC. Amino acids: CASSLGTLQETQYF. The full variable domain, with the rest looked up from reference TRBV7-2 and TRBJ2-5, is GAGVSQSPSNKVTEKGKDVELRCDPISGHTALYWYRQSLGQGLEFLIYFQGNSAPDKSGLPSDRFSAERTGGSVSTLTIQRTQQEDSAVYLCASSLGTLQETQYFGPGTRLLVL.

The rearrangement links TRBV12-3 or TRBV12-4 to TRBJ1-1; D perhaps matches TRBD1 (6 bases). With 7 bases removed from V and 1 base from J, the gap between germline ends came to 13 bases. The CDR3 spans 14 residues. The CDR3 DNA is TGTGCCAGCAAATTAGGACAGACGAACACTGAAGCTTTCTTT. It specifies CASKLGQTNTEAFF.

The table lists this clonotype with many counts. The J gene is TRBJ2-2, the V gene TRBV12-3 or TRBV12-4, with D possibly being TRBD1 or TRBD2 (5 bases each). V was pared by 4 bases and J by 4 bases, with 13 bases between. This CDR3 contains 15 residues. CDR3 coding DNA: TGTGCCAGCAGTTCCGGGACCGTCGGCACCGGGGAGCTGTTTTTT. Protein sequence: CASSSGTVGTGELFF.

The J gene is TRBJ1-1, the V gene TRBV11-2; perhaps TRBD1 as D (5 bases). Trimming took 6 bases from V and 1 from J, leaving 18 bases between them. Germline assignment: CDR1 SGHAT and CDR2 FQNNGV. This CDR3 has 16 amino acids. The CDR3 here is CASSSLFRGGNTEAFF. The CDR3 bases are TGTGCCAGCAGTAGCTTATTCCGGGGGGGGAACACTGAAGCTTTCTTT.

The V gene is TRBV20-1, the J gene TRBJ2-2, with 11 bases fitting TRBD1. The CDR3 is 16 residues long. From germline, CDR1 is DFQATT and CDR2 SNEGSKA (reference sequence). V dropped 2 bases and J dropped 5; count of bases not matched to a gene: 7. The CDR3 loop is CSARPLDRGRTGELFF. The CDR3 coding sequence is TGCAGTGCTAGACCCTTGGACAGGGGGCGAACCGGGGAGCTGTTTTTT.

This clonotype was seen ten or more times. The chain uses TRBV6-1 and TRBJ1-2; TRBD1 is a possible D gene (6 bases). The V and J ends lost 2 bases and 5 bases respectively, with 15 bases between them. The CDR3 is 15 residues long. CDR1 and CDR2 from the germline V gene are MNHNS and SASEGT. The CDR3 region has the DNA TGTGCCAGCAGTGAAATCCGGGGGGCGCGGTATGGCTACACCTTC. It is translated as CASSEIRGARYGYTF.